This T cell receptor beta chain was identified during a study of regulatory T cells in long-lasting Graves disease. Overall study: Positivity for TSH receptor antibodies plus over 5 years of antithyroid drugs meant persistent Graves' disease.

Overall study findings and caveats: Newly diagnosed patients had higher TCR diversity than persistent Graves' patients did. Patients with persistent disease showed a bias toward TRBV28, TRBJ1-2 and TRBJ2-5.

Trimming cost V 2 bases and J 3 bases, with 12 bases left between them. Germline CDR1 reads SGHRS; CDR2 reads YFSETQ. This CDR3 has 14 amino acids. Time point indicated: persistent/refractory GD, antithyroid drugs over 5 years with positive TRAb. The authors made the TCR library using RNA they extracted from PBMCs. A few counts support this clonotype. What it recognizes is unknown. Building of the TCR beta libraries involved iRepertoire HTBI primers and Arm-PCR of CDR3 regions. TCRdb reanalysed the multiplex PCR reads using MiXCR and keeps one entry per CDR3 protein. The sample shows 650,000 to 700,000 distinct CDR3 sequences, around 30% of them seen only once.

This material consisted of peripheral blood mononuclear cells (PBMCs), taken when the disease was refractory, from a patient treated with antithyroid drugs. The TCR originated in a female donor with Graves disease. The chain combines TRBV5-1 with TRBJ2-7; a possible D gene is TRBD2 (6 bases). CDR3 DNA sequence: TGCGCCAGCAGCTTAACCCCGGGGGTCTACGAGCAGTACTTC. Protein product: CASSLTPGVYEQYF.